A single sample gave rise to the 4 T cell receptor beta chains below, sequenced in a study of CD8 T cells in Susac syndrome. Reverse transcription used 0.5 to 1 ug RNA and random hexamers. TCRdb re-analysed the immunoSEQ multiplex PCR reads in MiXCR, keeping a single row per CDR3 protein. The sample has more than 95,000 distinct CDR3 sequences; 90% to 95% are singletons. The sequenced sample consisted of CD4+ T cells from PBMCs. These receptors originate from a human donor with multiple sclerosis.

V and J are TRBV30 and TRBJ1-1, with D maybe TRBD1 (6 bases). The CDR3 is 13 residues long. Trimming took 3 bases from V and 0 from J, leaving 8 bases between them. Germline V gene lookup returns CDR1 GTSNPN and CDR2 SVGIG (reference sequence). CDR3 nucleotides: TGTGCCTGGAGGGACAGCCTGAACACTGAAGCTTTCTTT. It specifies CAWRDSLNTEAFF. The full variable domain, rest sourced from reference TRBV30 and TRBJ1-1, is SQTIHQWPATLVQPVGSPLSLECTVEGTSNPNLYWYRQAAGRGLQLLFYSVGIGQISSEVPQNLSASRPQDRQFILSSKKLLLSDSGFYLCAWRDSLNTEAFFGQGTRLTVV.

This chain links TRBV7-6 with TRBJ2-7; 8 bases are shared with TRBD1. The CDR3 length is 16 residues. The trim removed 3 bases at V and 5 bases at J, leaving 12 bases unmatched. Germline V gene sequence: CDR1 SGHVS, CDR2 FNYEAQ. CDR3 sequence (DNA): TGTGCCAGCAGCTTGAGCGGCGACAGGGGAAGCCACGAGCAGTACTTC. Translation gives CASSLSGDRGSHEQYF.

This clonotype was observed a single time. CDR3 loop: CASSINSNTEAFF. DNA for the CDR3: TGTGCCAGTAGTATCAACTCGAACACTGAAGCTTTCTTT. The chain uses TRBV19 and TRBJ1-1; D uncertain. Trimming stripped 3 bases from V and 1 base from J, with 6 bases between. Germline lookup yields CDR1 LNHDA and CDR2 SQIVND (reference sequence). The CDR3 is 13 residues long. Using reference TRBV19 and TRBJ1-1 for the parts outside the CDR3, the full variable domain is DGGITQSPKYLFRKEGQNVTLSCEQNLNHDAMYWYRQDPGQGLRLIYYSQIVNDFQKGDIAEGYSVSREKKESFPLTVTSAQKNPTAFYLCASSINSNTEAFFGQGTRLTVV.

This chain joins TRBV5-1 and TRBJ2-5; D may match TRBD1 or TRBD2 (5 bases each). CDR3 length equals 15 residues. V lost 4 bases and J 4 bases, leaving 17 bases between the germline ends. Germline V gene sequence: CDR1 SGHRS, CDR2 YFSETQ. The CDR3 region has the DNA TGCGCCAGCAGCCTCGGGACCTCGGCAGGAGAGACCCAGTACTTC. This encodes CASSLGTSAGETQYF.